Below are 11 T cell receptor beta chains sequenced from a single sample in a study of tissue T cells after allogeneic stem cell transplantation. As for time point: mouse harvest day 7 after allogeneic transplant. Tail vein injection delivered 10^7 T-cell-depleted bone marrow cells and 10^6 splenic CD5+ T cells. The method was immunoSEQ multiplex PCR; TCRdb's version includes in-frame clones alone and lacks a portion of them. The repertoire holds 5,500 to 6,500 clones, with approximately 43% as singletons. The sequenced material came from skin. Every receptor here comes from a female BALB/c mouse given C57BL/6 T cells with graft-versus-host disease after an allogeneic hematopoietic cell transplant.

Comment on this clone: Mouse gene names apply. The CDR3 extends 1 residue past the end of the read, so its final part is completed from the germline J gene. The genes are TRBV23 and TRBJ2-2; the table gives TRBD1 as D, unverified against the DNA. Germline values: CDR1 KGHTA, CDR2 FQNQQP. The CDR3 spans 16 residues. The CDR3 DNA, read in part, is TGCTCCAGCAGGCGACAGGGGGCTGCAAACACCGGGCAGCTCTAC. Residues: CSSRRQGAANTGQLY. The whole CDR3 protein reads CSSRRQGAANTGQLYF.

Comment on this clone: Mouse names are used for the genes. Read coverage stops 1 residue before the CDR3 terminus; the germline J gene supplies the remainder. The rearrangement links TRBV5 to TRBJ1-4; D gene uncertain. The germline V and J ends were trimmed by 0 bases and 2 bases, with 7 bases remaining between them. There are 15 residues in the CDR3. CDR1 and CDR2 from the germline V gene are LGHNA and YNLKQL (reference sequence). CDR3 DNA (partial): TGTGCCAGCAGCCAAGAGGGGAGGTCCAACGAAAGATTATTT. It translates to CASSQEGRSNERLF. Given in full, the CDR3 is CASSQEGRSNERLFF.

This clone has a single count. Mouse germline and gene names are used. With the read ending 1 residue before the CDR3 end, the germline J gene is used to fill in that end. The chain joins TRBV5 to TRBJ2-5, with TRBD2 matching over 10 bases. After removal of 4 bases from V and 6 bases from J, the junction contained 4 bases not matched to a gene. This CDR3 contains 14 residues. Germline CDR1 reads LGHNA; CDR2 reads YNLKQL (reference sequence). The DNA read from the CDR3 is TGTGCCAGCAGCCCCTGGGGGGGCGGGGACACCCAGTAC. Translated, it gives CASSPWGGGDTQY. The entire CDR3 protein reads CASSPWGGGDTQYF.

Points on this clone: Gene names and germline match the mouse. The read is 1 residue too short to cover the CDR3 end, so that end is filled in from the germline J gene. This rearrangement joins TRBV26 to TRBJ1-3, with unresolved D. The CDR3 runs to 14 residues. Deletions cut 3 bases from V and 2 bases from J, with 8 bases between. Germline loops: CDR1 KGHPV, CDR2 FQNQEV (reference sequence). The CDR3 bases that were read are TGTGCCAGCAGTCTAGGAGGGACTGGAAATACGCTCTAT. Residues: CASSLGGTGNTLY. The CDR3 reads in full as CASSLGGTGNTLYF.

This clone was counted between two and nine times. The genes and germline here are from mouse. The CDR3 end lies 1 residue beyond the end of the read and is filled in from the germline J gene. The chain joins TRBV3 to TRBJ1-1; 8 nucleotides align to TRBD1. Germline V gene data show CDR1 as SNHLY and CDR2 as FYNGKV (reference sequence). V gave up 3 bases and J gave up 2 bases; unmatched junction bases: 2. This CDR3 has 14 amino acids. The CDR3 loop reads CASSFDRGNTEVFF. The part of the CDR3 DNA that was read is TGTGCCAGCAGCTTCGACAGGGGCAACACAGAAGTCTTC.

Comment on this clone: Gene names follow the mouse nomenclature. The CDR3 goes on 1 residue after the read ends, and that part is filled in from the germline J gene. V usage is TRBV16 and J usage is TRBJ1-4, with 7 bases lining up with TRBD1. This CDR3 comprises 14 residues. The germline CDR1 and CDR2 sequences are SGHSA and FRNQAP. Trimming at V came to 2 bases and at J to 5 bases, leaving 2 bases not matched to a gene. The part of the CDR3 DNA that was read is TGTGCAAGCAGCTTAAGGGGACAGAACGAAAGATTATTT. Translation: CASSLRGQNERLF. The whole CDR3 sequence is CASSLRGQNERLFF.

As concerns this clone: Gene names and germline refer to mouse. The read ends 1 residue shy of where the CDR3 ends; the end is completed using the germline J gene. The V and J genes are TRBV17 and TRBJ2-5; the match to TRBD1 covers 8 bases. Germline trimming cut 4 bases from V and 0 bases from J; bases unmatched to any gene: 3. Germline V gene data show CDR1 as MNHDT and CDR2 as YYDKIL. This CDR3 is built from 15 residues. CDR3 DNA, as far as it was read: TGTGCTAGCAGTACAGGGGGCGCAAACCAAGACACCCAGTAC. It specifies CASSTGGANQDTQY. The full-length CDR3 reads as CASSTGGANQDTQYF.

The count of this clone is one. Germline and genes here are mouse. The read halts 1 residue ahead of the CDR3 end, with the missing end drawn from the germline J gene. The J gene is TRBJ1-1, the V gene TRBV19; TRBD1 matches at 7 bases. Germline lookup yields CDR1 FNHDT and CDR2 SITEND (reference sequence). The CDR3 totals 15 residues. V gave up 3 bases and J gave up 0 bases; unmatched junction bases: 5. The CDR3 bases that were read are TGTGCCAGCAGTAAGGGGGCATTTTCAAACACAGAAGTCTTC. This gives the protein CASSKGAFSNTEVF. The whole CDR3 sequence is CASSKGAFSNTEVFF.

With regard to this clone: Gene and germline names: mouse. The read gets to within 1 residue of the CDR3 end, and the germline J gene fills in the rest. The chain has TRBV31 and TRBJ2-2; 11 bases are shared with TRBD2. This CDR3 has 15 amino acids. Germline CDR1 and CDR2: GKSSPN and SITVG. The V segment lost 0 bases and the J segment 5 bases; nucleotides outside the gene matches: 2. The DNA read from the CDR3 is TGTGCCTGGAGTCTCAGGACTGGGGGGACCGGGCAGCTCTAC. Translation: CAWSLRTGGTGQLY. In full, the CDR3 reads CAWSLRTGGTGQLYF. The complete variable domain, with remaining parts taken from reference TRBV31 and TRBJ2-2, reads AQTIHQWPVAEIKAVGSPLSLGCTIKGKSSPNLYWYWQATGGTLQQLFYSITVGQVESVVQLNLSASRPKDDQFILSTEKLLLSHSGFYLCAWSLRTGGTGQLYFGEGSKLTVL.

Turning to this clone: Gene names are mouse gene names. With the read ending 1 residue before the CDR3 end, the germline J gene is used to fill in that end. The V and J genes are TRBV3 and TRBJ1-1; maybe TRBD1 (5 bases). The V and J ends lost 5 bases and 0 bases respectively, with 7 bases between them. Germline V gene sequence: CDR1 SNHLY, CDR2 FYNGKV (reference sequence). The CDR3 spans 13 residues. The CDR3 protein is CASSGTSNTEVFF. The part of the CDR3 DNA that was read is TGTGCCAGCAGCGGGACTTCAAACACAGAAGTCTTC.

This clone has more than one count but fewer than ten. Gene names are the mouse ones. The CDR3 reads CASRRLGGNYAEQFF. The DNA read from the CDR3 is TGTGCCAGCAGAAGACTGGGGGGGAACTATGCTGAGCAGTTC. The V gene is TRBV26, the J gene TRBJ2-1; 11 positions match TRBD2. The read gets to within 1 residue of the CDR3 end, and the germline J gene fills in the rest. The ends lost 6 bases at V and 1 base at J; junction bases unmatched: 2. The germline CDR1 and CDR2 sequences are KGHPV and FQNQEV (reference sequence). The CDR3 covers 15 residues.